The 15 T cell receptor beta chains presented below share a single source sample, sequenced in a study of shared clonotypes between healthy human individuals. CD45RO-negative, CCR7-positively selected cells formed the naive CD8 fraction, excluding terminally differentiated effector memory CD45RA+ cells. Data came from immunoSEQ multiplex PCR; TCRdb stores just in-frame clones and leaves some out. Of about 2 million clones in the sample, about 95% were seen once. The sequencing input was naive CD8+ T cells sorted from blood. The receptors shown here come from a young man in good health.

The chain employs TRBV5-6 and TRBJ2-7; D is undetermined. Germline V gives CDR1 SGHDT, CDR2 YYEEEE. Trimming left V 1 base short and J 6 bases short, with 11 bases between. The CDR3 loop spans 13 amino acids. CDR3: CASSLWVSSEQYF. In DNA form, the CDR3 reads TGTGCCAGCAGCTTGTGGGTCAGTAGCGAGCAGTACTTC.

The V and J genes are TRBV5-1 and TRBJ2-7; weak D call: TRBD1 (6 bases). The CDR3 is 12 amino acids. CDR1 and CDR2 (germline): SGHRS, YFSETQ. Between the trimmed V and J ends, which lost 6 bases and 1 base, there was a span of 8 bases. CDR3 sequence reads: CASKGGSYEQYF. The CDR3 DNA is TGCGCCAGCAAAGGGGGTTCCTACGAGCAGTACTTC. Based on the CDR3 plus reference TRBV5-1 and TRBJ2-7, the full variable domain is KAGVTQTPRYLIKTRGQQVTLSCSPISGHRSVSWYQQTPGQGLQFLFEYFSETQRNKGNFPGRFSGRQFSNSRSEMNVSTLELGDSALYLCASKGGSYEQYFGPGTRLTVT.

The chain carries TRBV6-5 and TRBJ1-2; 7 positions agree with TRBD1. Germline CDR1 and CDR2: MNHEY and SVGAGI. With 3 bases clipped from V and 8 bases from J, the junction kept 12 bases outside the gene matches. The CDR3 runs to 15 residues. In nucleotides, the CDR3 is TGTGCCAGCAGTTATCAGTCAGGGGGGCCTAGGGGCTACACCTTC. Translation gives CASSYQSGGPRGYTF.

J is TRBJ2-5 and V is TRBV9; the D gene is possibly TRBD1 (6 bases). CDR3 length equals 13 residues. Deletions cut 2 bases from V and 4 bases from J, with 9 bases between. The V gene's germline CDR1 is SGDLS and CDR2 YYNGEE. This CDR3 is CASSVWGRETQYF. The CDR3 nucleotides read TGTGCCAGCAGCGTCTGGGGGCGAGAGACCCAGTACTTC.

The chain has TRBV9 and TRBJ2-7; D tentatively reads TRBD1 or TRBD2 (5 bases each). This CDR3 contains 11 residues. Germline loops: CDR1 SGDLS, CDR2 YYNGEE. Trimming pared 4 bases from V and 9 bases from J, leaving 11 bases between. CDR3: CASSYDGTQYF. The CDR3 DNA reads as TGTGCCAGCAGCTACGACGGGACGCAGTACTTC.

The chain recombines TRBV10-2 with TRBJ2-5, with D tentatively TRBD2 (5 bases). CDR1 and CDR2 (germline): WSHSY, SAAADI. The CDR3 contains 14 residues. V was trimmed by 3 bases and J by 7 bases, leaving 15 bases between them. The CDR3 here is CASSEGLAPVTQYF. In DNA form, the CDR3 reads TGCGCCAGCAGTGAAGGACTTGCCCCTGTGACCCAGTACTTC.

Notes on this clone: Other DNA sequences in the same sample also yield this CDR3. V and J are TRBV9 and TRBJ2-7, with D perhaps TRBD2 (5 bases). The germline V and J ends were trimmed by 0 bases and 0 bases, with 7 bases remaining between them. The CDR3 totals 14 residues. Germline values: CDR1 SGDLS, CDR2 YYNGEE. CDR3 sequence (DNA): TGTGCCAGCAGCGTAGGGACTGCCTCCTACGAGCAGTACTTC. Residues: CASSVGTASYEQYF.

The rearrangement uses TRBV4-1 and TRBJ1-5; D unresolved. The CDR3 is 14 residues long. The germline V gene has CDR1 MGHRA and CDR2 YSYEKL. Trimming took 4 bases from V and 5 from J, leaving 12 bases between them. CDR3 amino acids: CASSLRYRDQPQHF. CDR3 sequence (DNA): TGCGCCAGCAGCCTCCGGTATCGGGATCAGCCCCAGCATTTT.

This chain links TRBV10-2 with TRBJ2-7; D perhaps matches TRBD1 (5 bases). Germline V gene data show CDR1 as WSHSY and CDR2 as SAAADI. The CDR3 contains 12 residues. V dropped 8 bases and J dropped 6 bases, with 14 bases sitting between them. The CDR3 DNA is TGCGCCAGCTGTGGGGCAGGGCCCGAGCAGTACTTC. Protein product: CASCGAGPEQYF.

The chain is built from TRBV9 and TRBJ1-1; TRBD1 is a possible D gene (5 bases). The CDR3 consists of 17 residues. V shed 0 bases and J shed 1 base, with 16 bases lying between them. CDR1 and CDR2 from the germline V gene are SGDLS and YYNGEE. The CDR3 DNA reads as TGTGCCAGCAGCGTAGAGGGGTACCCCGGACCGAACACTGAAGCTTTCTTT. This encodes CASSVEGYPGPNTEAFF.

This CDR3 reads CASSSTGPAKNIQYF. The CDR3 DNA sequence: TGTGCCAGCAGTTCGACAGGGCCAGCCAAAAACATTCAGTACTTC. The J gene is TRBJ2-4, the V gene TRBV7-8, with 7 bases that match TRBD1. The germline gives CDR1 SGHVS, CDR2 FQNEAQ. The CDR3 length is 15 residues. The trim removed 6 bases at V and 0 bases at J, leaving 5 bases unmatched.

The chain's CDR3 is CASSQNTEAFF. For the CDR3, the DNA is TGTGCCAGCAGCCAGAACACTGAAGCTTTCTTT. V usage is TRBV5-6 and J usage is TRBJ1-1; D is unclear. V was trimmed by 4 bases and J by 1 base, leaving 2 bases between them. Germline-derived CDR1 and CDR2 are SGHDT and YYEEEE. The CDR3 runs 11 residues.

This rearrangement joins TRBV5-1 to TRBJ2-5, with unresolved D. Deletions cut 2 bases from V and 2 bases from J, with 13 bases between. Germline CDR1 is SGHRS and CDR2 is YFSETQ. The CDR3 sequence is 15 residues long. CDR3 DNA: TGCGCCAGCAGCTTTTACGGACCGGCGCAAGAGACCCAGTACTTC. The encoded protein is CASSFYGPAQETQYF.

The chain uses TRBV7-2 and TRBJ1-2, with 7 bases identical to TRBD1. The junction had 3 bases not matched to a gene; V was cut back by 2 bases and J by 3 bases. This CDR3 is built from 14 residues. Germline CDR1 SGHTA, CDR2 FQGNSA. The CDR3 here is CASSLLTGDYGYTF. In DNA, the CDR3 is TGTGCCAGCAGCTTATTAACAGGGGACTATGGCTACACCTTC.

CDR3: CASSEWGEDGYTF. CDR3 coding DNA: TGTGCCAGCAGTGAATGGGGGGAGGATGGCTACACCTTC. The V and J genes are TRBV2 and TRBJ1-2; D perhaps matches TRBD1 (5 bases). Germline loops: CDR1 SNHLY, CDR2 FYNNEI. Trimming removed 2 bases from V and 6 bases from J, with 10 bases in between. The CDR3 covers 13 residues.